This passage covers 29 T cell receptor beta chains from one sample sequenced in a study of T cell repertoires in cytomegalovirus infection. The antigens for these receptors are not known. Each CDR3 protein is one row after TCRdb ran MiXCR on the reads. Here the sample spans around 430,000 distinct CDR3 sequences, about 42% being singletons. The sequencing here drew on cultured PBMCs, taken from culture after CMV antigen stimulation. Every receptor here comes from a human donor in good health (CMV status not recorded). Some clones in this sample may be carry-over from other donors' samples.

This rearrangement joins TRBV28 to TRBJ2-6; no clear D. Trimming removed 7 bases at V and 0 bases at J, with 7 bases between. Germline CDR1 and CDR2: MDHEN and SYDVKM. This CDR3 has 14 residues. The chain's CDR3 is CASNQDSGANVLTF. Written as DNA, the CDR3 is TGTGCCAGCAACCAAGACTCTGGGGCCAACGTCCTGACTTTC. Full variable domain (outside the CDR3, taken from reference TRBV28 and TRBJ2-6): DVKVTQSSRYLVKRTGEKVFLECVQDMDHENMFWYRQDPGLGLRLIYFSYDVKMKEKGDIPEGYSVSREKKERFSLILESASTNQTSMYLCASNQDSGANVLTFGAGSRLTVL.

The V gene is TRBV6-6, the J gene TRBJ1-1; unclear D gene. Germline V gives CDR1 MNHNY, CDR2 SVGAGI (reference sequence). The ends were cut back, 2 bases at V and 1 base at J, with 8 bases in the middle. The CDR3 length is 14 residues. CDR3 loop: CASSYLAQNTEAFF. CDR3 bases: TGTGCCAGCAGTTACCTCGCACAGAACACTGAAGCTTTCTTT.

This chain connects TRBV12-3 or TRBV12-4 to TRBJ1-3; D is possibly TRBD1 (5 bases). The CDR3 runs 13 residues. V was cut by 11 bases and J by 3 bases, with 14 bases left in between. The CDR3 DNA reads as TGTGCCGCGGAGCGCGGGGGTGGAAACACCATATATTTT. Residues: CAAERGGGNTIYF.

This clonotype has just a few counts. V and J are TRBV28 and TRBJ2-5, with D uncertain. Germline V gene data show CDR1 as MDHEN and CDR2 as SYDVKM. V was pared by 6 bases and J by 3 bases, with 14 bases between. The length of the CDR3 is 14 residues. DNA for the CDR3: TGTGCCAGCAGCCTGGGCAGGCTCAAAGAGACCCAGTACTTC. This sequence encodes CASSLGRLKETQYF.

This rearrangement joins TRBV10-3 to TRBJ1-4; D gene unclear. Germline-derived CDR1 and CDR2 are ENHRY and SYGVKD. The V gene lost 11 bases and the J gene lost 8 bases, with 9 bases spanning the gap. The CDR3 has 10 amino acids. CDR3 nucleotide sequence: TGTGCCGTTGGTGAGGAAAAACTGTTTTTT. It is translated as CAVGEEKLFF.

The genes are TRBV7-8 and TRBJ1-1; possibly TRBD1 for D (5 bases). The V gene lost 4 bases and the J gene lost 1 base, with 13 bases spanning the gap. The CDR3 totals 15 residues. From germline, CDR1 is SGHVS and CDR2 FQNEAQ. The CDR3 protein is CASSSGTGGNTEAFF. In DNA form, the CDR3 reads TGTGCCAGCAGCTCAGGGACCGGCGGGAACACTGAAGCTTTCTTT.

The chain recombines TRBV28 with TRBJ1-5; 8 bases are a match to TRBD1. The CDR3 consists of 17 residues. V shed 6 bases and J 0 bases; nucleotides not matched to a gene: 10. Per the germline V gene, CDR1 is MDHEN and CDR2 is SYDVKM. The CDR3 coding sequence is TGTGCCAGCAGCCGGGGGACAGGCCCTTATAGCAATCAGCCCCAGCATTTT. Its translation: CASSRGTGPYSNQPQHF.

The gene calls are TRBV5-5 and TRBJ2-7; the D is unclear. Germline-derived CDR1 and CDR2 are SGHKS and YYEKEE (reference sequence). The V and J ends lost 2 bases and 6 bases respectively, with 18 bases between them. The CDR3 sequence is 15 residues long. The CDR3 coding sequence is TGTGCCAGCAGCTTAGTAGTCAGGACCAACGCCGAGCAGTACTTC. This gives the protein CASSLVVRTNAEQYF.

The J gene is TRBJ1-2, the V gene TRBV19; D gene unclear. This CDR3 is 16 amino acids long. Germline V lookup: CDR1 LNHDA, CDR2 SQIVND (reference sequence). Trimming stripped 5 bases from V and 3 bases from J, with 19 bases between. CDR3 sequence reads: CASSYAGRIYHYGYTF. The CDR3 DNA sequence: TGTGCCAGTAGTTACGCCGGACGGATTTATCACTATGGCTACACCTTC.

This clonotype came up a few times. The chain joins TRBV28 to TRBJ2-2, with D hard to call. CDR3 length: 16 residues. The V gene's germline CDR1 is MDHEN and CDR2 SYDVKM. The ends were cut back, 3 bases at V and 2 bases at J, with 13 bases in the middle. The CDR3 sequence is CASSLWVMTNTGELFF. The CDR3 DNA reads TGTGCCAGCAGTTTGTGGGTGATGACTAACACCGGGGAGCTGTTTTTT.

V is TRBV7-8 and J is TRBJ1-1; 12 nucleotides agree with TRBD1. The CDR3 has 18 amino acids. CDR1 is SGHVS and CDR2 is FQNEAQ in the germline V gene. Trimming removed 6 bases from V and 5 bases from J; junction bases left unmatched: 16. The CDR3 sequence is CASRQIYRDRGQGTEAFF. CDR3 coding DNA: TGTGCCAGCAGACAAATTTACCGGGACAGGGGGCAGGGTACTGAAGCTTTCTTT.

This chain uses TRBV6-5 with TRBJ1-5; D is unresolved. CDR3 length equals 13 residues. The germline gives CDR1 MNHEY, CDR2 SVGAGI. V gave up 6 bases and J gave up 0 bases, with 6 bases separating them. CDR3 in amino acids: CASRRDSNQPQHF. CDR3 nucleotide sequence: TGTGCCAGCAGGAGGGATAGCAATCAGCCCCAGCATTTT.

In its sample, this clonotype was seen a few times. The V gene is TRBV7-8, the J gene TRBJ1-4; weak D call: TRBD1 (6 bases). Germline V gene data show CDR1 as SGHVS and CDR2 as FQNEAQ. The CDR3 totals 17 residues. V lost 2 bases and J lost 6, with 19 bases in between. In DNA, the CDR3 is TGTGCCAGCAGCTTAAGGGGGGCGACAGCTTCTTATGAAAAACTGTTTTTT. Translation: CASSLRGATASYEKLFF. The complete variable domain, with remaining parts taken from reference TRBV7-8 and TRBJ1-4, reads GAGVSQSPRYKVAKRGQDVALRCDPISGHVSLFWYQQALGQGPEFLTYFQNEAQLDKSGLPSDRFFAERPEGSVSTLKIQRTQQEDSAVYLCASSLRGATASYEKLFFGSGTQLSVL.

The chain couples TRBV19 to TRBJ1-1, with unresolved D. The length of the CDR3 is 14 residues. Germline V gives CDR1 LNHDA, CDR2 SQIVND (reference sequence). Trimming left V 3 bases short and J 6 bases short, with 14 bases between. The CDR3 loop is CASSMHSARAEAFF. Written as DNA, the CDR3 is TGTGCCAGTAGTATGCATTCGGCGCGCGCTGAAGCTTTCTTT.

CDR3 in DNA: TGTGCCAGCAGCTTGACGGGGGCTGGCTATGGCTACACCTTC. Translated: CASSLTGAGYGYTF. The chain is built from TRBV11-2 and TRBJ1-2; D perhaps matches TRBD1 (6 bases). Per germline, CDR1 SGHAT and CDR2 FQNNGV. V lost 3 bases to trimming and J lost 4 bases, with 12 bases between them. CDR3 size: 14 residues.

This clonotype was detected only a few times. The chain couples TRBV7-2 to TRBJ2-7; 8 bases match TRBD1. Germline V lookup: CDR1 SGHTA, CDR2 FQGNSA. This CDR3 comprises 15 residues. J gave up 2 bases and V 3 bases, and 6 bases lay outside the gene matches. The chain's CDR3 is CASSFSGTGAYEQYF. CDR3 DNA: TGTGCCAGCAGCTTCTCCGGGACAGGCGCCTACGAGCAGTACTTC.

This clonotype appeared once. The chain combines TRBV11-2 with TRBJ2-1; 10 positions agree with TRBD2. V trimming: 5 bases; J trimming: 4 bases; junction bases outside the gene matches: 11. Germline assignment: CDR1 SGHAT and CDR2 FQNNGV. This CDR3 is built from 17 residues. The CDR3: CASSPAGATSGYNEQFF. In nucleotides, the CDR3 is TGTGCCAGCAGCCCCGCCGGCGCGACTAGCGGGTACAATGAGCAGTTCTTC.

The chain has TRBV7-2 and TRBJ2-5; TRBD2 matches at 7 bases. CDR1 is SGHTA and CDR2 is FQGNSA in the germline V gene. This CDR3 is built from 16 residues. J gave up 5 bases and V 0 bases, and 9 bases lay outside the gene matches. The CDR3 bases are TGTGCCAGCAGCTTAGCGCCCCGGACTAGAAGGGAGACCCAGTACTTC. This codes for CASSLAPRTRRETQYF.

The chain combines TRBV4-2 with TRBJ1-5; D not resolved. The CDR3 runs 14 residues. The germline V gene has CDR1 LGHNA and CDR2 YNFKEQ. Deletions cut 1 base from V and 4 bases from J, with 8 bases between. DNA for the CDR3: TGTGCCAGCAGCCAAGTGGGTTGGAATCAGCCCCAGCATTTT. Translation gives CASSQVGWNQPQHF.

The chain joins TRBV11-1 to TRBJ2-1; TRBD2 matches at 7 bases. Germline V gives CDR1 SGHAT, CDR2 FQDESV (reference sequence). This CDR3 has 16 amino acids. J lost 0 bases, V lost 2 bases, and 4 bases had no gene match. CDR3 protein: CASSLNGRGSYNEQFF. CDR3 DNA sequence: TGTGCCAGCAGCTTAAATGGGAGGGGCTCCTACAATGAGCAGTTCTTC. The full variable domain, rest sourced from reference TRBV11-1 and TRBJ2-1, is EAEVAQSPRYKITEKSQAVAFWCDPISGHATLYWYRQILGQGPELLVQFQDESVVDDSQLPKDRFSAERLKGVDSTLKIQPAELGDSAMYLCASSLNGRGSYNEQFFGPGTRLTVL.

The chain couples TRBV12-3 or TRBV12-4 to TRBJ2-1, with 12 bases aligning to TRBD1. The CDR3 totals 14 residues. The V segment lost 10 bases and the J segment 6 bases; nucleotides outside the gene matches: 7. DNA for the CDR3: TGTGCCATCAGGGGACAGGGGGCTATCAATGAGCAGTTCTTC. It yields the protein CAIRGQGAINEQFF.

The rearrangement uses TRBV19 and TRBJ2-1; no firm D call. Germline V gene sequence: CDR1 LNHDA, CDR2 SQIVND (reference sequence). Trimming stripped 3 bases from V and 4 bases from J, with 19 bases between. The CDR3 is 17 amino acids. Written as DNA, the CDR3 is TGTGCCAGTAGTATCGGGCACCTAAGGGTGCGATACAATGAGCAGTTCTTC. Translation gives CASSIGHLRVRYNEQFF.

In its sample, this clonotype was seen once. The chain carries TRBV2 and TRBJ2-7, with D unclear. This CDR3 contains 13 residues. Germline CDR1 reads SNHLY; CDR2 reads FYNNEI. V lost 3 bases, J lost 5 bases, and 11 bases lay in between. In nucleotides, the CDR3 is TGTGCCAGCAGTGAGTATTTGGTCGACGAGCAGTACTTC. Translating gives CASSEYLVDEQYF.

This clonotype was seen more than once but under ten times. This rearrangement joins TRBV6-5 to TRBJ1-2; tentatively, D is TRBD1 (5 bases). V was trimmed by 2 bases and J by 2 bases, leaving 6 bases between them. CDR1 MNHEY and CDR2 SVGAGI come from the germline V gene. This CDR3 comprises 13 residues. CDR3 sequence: CASSYDSNYGYTF. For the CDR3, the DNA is TGTGCCAGCAGTTACGACAGCAACTATGGCTACACCTTC.

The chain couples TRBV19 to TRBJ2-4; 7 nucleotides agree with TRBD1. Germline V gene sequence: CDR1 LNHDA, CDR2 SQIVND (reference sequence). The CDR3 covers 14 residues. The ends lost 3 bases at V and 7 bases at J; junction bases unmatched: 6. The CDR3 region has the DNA TGTGCCAGTAGTATGAATCCCAGGGGGAACATTCAGTACTTC. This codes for CASSMNPRGNIQYF.

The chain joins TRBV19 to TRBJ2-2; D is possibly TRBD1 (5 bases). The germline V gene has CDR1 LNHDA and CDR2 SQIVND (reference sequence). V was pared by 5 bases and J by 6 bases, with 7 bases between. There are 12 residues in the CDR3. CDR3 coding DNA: TGTGCCAGTAGTCGACAGTCCGGGGAGCTGTTTTTT. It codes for CASSRQSGELFF. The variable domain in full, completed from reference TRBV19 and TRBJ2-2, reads DGGITQSPKYLFRKEGQNVTLSCEQNLNHDAMYWYRQDPGQGLRLIYYSQIVNDFQKGDIAEGYSVSREKKESFPLTVTSAQKNPTAFYLCASSRQSGELFFGEGSRLTVL.

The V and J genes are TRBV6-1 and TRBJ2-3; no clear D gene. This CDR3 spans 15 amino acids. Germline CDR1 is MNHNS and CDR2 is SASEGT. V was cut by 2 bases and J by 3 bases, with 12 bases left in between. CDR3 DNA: TGTGCCAGCAGTGAACGGTTTAGGAGTACAGATACGCAGTATTTT. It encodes CASSERFRSTDTQYF.

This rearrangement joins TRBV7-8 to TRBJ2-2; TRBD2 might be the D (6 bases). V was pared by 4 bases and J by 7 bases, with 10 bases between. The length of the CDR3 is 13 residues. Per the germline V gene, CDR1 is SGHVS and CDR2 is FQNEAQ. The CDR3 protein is CASSSEGVGELFF. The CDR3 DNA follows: TGTGCCAGCAGCTCGGAGGGTGTCGGGGAGCTGTTTTTT.

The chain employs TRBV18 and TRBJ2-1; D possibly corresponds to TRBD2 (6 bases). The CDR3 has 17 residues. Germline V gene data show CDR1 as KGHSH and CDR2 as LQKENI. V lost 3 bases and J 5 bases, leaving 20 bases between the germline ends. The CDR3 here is CASSPDWDSPENNEQFF. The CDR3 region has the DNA TGTGCCAGCTCACCCGACTGGGACTCCCCCGAGAACAATGAGCAGTTCTTC.